The TCR beta chain described here comes from a study of blood T cell repertoires in COVID-19. Clones were read by immunoSEQ multiplex PCR, and TCRdb kept only the in-frame ones, dropping some. The table records about 160,000 clones, roughly 84% of them present only once. The V gene's germline CDR1 is DFQATT and CDR2 SNEGSKA (reference sequence). V shed 1 base and J shed 9 bases, with 9 bases lying between them. CDR3 length: 11 amino acids. The chain links TRBV20-1 to TRBJ1-1; maybe TRBD1 (6 bases). The sequence came from a man in his forties or fifties with acute or convalescent COVID-19. Specimen: peripheral blood. CDR3 loop: CSARVGGQAFF. The CDR3 region has the DNA TGCAGTGCTAGAGTAGGGGGTCAAGCTTTCTTT.